The TCR beta chain described here comes from a study of CD8 T cells in ankylosing spondylitis (dated by TCRdb to between 2016 and 2019). Describing the broader study: The study set out to find disease-linked TCR variants by profiling T cell receptor beta repertoires in ankylosing spondylitis patients and healthy donors. In total, the full study cohort was made up of 100 to 140 healthy donors and more than 20 ankylosing spondylitis patients. Samples of peripheral blood were taken, and for ankylosing spondylitis patients, synovial fluid was collected as well. The paper as a whole reports these results and caveats: A TCR beta motif made up of several highly homologous amino acid variants appeared to be characteristic of blood from ankylosing spondylitis patients. The disease-linked clones had a CD8+ phenotype and were found at relatively low frequencies in peripheral blood. Some of the motif variants had been reported before in the synovial fluid and blood of reactive arthritis patients, a finding that suggests common disease-initiation mechanisms. Significant enrichment of the disease-linked clones was reported in matched synovial fluid samples from ankylosing spondylitis patients.

The instrument given in TCRdb is Illumina HiSeq 2500. Quantitative 5'-RACE with molecular barcodes was the method used to prepare the TCR beta libraries. Concerning the study's data processing: A new computational method, built on a probabilistic model of VDJ rearrangement, was used to identify disease-linked TCR variants. The public reads were quality trimmed at Q25 with fastp and then assembled into clones with MiXCR by TCRdb, keeping productive beta chains. A single entry per CDR3 protein holds the most common genes and DNA from its merged rows. These V and J calls originate from TCRdb's pipeline instead of the authors' own analysis. In all, the sample holds under 150,000 distinct CDR3 sequences, and roughly 13% of those were seen once. The top ten hold roughly 3% of the sample. This clonotype has just a few counts. Its antigen remains undetermined. Per-base qualities were not stored, and no clone one base away is much larger.

After removal of 2 bases from V and 6 bases from J, the junction retains 5 bases not matched to a gene. The germline V gene provides CDR1 SGHDT and CDR2 YYEEEE. The CDR3 runs 14 residues from the cysteine to the phenylalanine. The CDR3 DNA has 42 bases and is translated from base 1. This TCR was sampled from a female donor with ankylosing spondylitis or in good health (not recorded which). Material: blood, either unsorted or a sorted T cell fraction (not recorded which). The chain couples TRBV5-6 to TRBJ2-7, and TRBD1 aligns with 10 junction nucleotides. The sequence in DNA is TGTGCCAGCAGCTTAGGGACAGGGGTGGCCGAGCAGTACTTC. It is translated as CASSLGTGVAEQYF.